Listed here are 10 T cell receptor beta chains from one sample, sequenced in a study of T cell repertoires in ileal Crohn's disease. Time point in this sample: neoterminal ileum biopsy at postoperative endoscopy, about 6 months after surgery. The data were produced by immunoSEQ multiplex PCR, yet TCRdb's version contains in-frame clones alone and is incomplete. Of fewer than 9,500 clones listed, roughly 72% were seen once; the top ten hold 6% to 8.5%. Specimen: ileal tissue. These receptor sequences come from an adult with Crohn's disease.

V is TRBV5-1 and J is TRBJ2-2, with TRBD1 matching over 7 bases. CDR3 length: 15 residues. V lost 4 bases to trimming and J lost 2 bases; unmatched junction nucleotides: 5. Germline V gene sequence: CDR1 SGHRS, CDR2 YFSETQ. In DNA, the CDR3 is TGCGCCAGCAGCGGGACAGAGTTTAACACCGGGGAGCTGTTTTTT. This encodes CASSGTEFNTGELFF.

This chain uses TRBV28 with TRBJ1-2; 11 bases fit TRBD1. Germline V gene sequence: CDR1 MDHEN, CDR2 SYDVKM. J was trimmed by 1 base and V by 5 bases; bases with no gene match: 0. The CDR3 runs to 14 residues. The CDR3 DNA reads as TGTGCCAGCAGTGGGACAGGGGGTAACTATGGCTACACCTTC. This codes for CASSGTGGNYGYTF.

The rearrangement joins TRBV11-2 to TRBJ2-7; tentative D call: TRBD2 (5 bases). The germline V gene encodes CDR1 SGHAT and CDR2 FQNNGV. The CDR3 is 16 amino acids. The V and J ends lost 5 bases and 2 bases respectively, with 19 bases between them. CDR3 loop: CASSPIRYLGTYEQYF. The DNA for the CDR3 is TGTGCCAGCAGCCCTATTAGGTACCTCGGGACCTACGAGCAGTACTTC.

The V call is TRBV7-2, the J call TRBJ2-3, with 7 bases that match TRBD2. This CDR3 spans 15 amino acids. Germline assignment: CDR1 SGHTA and CDR2 FQGNSA. With 4 bases clipped from V and 4 bases from J, the junction kept 8 bases outside the gene matches. The CDR3 bases are TGTGCCAGCAGCTCCCCCCGGGGGAGGGCAGATACGCAGTATTTT. Residues: CASSSPRGRADTQYF. Using reference TRBV7-2 and TRBJ2-3 for the parts outside the CDR3, the full variable domain is GAGVSQSPSNKVTEKGKDVELRCDPISGHTALYWYRQSLGQGLEFLIYFQGNSAPDKSGLPSDRFSAERTGGSVSTLTIQRTQQEDSAVYLCASSSPRGRADTQYFGPGTRLTVL.

This clone was detected once. The rearrangement uses TRBV18 and TRBJ1-2; a possible D gene is TRBD1 (5 bases). This CDR3 has 16 residues. The ends were cut back, 6 bases at V and 6 bases at J, with 23 bases in the middle. Germline V gives CDR1 KGHSH, CDR2 LQKENI. The CDR3 protein is CASSPTTRGGTDGYTF. In nucleotides, the CDR3 is TGTGCCAGCTCGCCAACGACGAGGGGCGGGACCGATGGCTACACCTTC. The full variable domain, rest sourced from reference TRBV18 and TRBJ1-2, is NAGVMQNPRHLVRRRGQEARLRCSPMKGHSHVYWYRQLPEEGLKFMVYLQKENIIDESGMPKERFSAEFPKEGPSILRIQQVVRGDSAAYFCASSPTTRGGTDGYTFGSGTRLTVV.

The rearrangement links TRBV7-2 to TRBJ1-5; no clear D. Germline CDR1 reads SGHTA; CDR2 reads FQGNSA. This CDR3 has 15 residues. Trimming stripped 4 bases from V and 1 base from J, with 11 bases between. The CDR3 protein is CASSSRGGSNQPQHF. In nucleotides, the CDR3 is TGTGCCAGCAGCTCCCGGGGTGGGAGCAATCAGCCCCAGCATTTT.

This clone was recorded a few times. The chain couples TRBV10-3 to TRBJ1-4; 7 bases align to TRBD1. V gave up 11 bases and J gave up 4 bases; unmatched junction bases: 10. The CDR3 loop spans 14 amino acids. Germline loops: CDR1 ENHRY, CDR2 SYGVKD. The CDR3 reads CASRVGTDNEKLFF. CDR3 nucleotides: TGTGCCTCAAGAGTCGGGACAGATAATGAAAAACTGTTTTTT.

J is TRBJ2-1 and V is TRBV5-4; TRBD1 agrees at 10 bases. Germline trimming cut 4 bases from V and 5 bases from J; bases unmatched to any gene: 9. Germline-derived CDR1 and CDR2 are SGHNT and YYREEE (reference sequence). There are 16 residues in the CDR3. The CDR3: CASSDKGQGIHNEQFF. CDR3 coding DNA: TGTGCCAGCAGCGACAAGGGACAGGGGATTCACAATGAGCAGTTCTTC.

V is TRBV1 and J is TRBJ1-1; the DNA was not used to check the table's D call, TRBD1. TRBV1 is flagged as a pseudogene. This CDR3 is built from 13 residues. CDR3 DNA: TGCACCAGCAGCCAAGCAGGGAACACTGAAGCTTTCTTT. It specifies CTSSQAGNTEAFF.

This chain joins TRBV2 and TRBJ1-5; TRBD1 might be the D (6 bases). The CDR3 loop spans 13 amino acids. CDR1 is SNHLY, CDR2 FYNNEI, per germline. The V end lost 3 bases, the J end lost 5 bases, and 8 bases lay between the germline ends. CDR3 nucleotide sequence: TGTGCCAGCAGTGAGGACAGCCATCAGCCCCAGCATTTT. Encoded protein: CASSEDSHQPQHF.